Listed here are 8 T cell receptor beta chains from one sample, sequenced in a study of CD8 T cells in ankylosing spondylitis. TCRdb reprocessed the 5' RACE reads via MiXCR and lists one record per CDR3 protein. Of 290,000 or so distinct CDR3 sequences listed, less than 25% are singletons. The sample consisted of blood, either unsorted or a sorted T cell fraction (not recorded which). The receptors derive from a female donor with ankylosing spondylitis or in good health (not recorded which).

V usage is TRBV7-2 and J usage is TRBJ1-1; no clear D. Germline CDR1 and CDR2: SGHTA and FQGNSA. The CDR3 has 13 residues. Trimming pared 1 base from V and 7 bases from J, leaving 10 bases between. The chain's CDR3 is CASSLELALEAFF. CDR3 sequence (DNA): TGTGCCAGCAGCTTAGAGCTGGCGCTTGAAGCTTTCTTT.

In this sample, this clonotype turned up a few times. This chain uses TRBV20-1 with TRBJ2-5; TRBD2 might be the D (5 bases). CDR3 length: 13 amino acids. With 1 base removed from V and 3 bases from J, the gap between germline ends came to 9 bases. Per germline, CDR1 DFQATT and CDR2 SNEGSKA (reference sequence). The CDR3, as DNA: TGCAGTGCTAGAGTTTCCGGGGAAGAGACCCAGTACTTC. Its protein is CSARVSGEETQYF.

This rearrangement joins TRBV21-1 to TRBJ2-2; TRBD2 reflects the table's D call only, with no check against the DNA. TRBV21-1 is assigned pseudogene status. The CDR3 contains 17 residues. The CDR3 sequence: CASSKEGLRRRPGELFF. CDR3 in DNA: TGTGCCAGCAGCAAAGAGGGTCTTAGGAGGAGGCCCGGGGAGCTGTTTTTT.

This clonotype was counted at least ten times. The chain couples TRBV6-5 to TRBJ2-2, with D unresolved. Germline CDR1 and CDR2: MNHEY and SVGAGI. V lost 4 bases and J lost 6, with 9 bases in between. CDR3 length: 13 residues. The chain's CDR3 is CASSSIPPGELFF. CDR3 in DNA: TGTGCCAGCAGTTCCATACCACCCGGGGAGCTGTTTTTT.

The chain uses TRBV7-2 and TRBJ2-2; 12 nucleotides line up with TRBD2. Germline assignment: CDR1 SGHTA and CDR2 FQGNSA. The CDR3 extends over 17 amino acids. J was trimmed by 4 bases and V by 3 bases; bases with no gene match: 6. The CDR3 here is CASSFRLAGVGTGELFF. For the CDR3, the DNA is TGTGCCAGCAGCTTCCGACTAGCGGGAGTCGGCACCGGGGAGCTGTTTTTT. The whole variable domain, remainder taken from reference TRBV7-2 and TRBJ2-2, is GAGVSQSPSNKVTEKGKDVELRCDPISGHTALYWYRQSLGQGLEFLIYFQGNSAPDKSGLPSDRFSAERTGGSVSTLTIQRTQQEDSAVYLCASSFRLAGVGTGELFFGEGSRLTVL.

This clonotype was counted between two and nine times. The J gene is TRBJ2-1, the V gene TRBV20-1; TRBD2 might be the D (6 bases). Trimming took 5 bases from V and 0 from J, leaving 11 bases between them. The germline CDR1 and CDR2 sequences are DFQATT and SNEGSKA (reference sequence). This CDR3 is 14 amino acids long. The CDR3 protein is CSALQGLSYNEQFF. The DNA for the CDR3 is TGCAGTGCTCTCCAGGGACTCTCCTACAATGAGCAGTTCTTC.

This clonotype has more than one count but fewer than ten. The chain links TRBV20-1 to TRBJ1-1, with a tentative D call TRBD1 (5 bases). This CDR3 region has 12 residues. V dropped 6 bases and J dropped 2 bases, with 10 bases sitting between them. Germline V gene data show CDR1 as DFQATT and CDR2 as SNEGSKA (reference sequence). The CDR3 bases are TGCAGTGCCGGGGCCACAAACACTGAAGCTTTCTTT. It specifies CSAGATNTEAFF.

The V call is TRBV5-6, the J call TRBJ2-5; unclear D gene. V lost 4 bases, J lost 4 bases, and 11 bases lay in between. The CDR3 sequence is 13 residues long. Per germline, CDR1 SGHDT and CDR2 YYEEEE. The CDR3 DNA follows: TGTGCCAGCAGCGCTGAGAGTCGAGAGACCCAGTACTTC. This codes for CASSAESRETQYF.